The 10 T cell receptor beta chains presented below share a single source sample, sequenced in a study of T cells after yellow fever vaccination. TCRdb ran MiXCR on the 5' RACE reads and lists one entry per CDR3 protein. The sample shows 250,000 to 300,000 distinct CDR3 sequences, 7.5% to 9% of them seen only once. The source material was CD4+ T cells sorted from PBMCs, sampled 5 days after the yellow fever booster vaccination. The receptors stem from a man between 18 and 29 years old who received the YFV17D yellow fever vaccine.

This clonotype has at least ten counts. The rearrangement links TRBV5-1 to TRBJ2-5; D is possibly TRBD2 (5 bases). The CDR3 has 13 residues. Germline CDR1 reads SGHRS; CDR2 reads YFSETQ. V was clipped by 6 bases and J by 2 bases, with 11 bases between them. CDR3 amino acids: CASNILGQETQYF. The CDR3 nucleotides are TGCGCCAGCAATATACTAGGACAAGAGACCCAGTACTTC.

The chain joins TRBV20-1 to TRBJ2-5, with TRBD2 identical over 14 bases. Trimming cost V 3 bases and J 5 bases; bases outside gene matches: 17. CDR1 and CDR2 (germline): DFQATT, SNEGSKA (reference sequence). The CDR3 has 19 residues. This CDR3 is CSASLQRTSGGRVGETQYF. CDR3 coding DNA: TGCAGTGCTAGCCTCCAAAGGACTAGCGGGGGGCGAGTTGGGGAGACCCAGTACTTC.

This sequence joins TRBV10-3 and TRBJ2-7; D is perhaps TRBD2 (6 bases). The V gene's germline CDR1 is ENHRY and CDR2 SYGVKD. Trimming took 3 bases from V and 0 from J, leaving 12 bases between them. This CDR3 region has 15 residues. DNA of the CDR3: TGTGCCATCAGTGAATCCCTAGCGACCTCCTACGAGCAGTACGTC. Encoded protein: CAISESLATSYEQYV.

This clonotype was recorded a few times. The rearrangement joins TRBV19 to TRBJ2-1; D might be TRBD2 (6 bases). The CDR3 consists of 16 residues. The V end lost 7 bases, the J end lost 2 bases, and 18 bases lay between the germline ends. Germline values: CDR1 LNHDA, CDR2 SQIVND (reference sequence). The CDR3 here is CASNAPGRRAYNEQFF. The CDR3, as DNA: TGTGCCAGTAATGCCCCGGGGAGGAGGGCCTACAATGAGCAGTTCTTC.

In this sample, this clonotype turned up a few times. J is TRBJ2-7 and V is TRBV5-5, with D uncertain. Trimming took 2 bases from V and 0 from J, leaving 12 bases between them. Germline V gene sequence: CDR1 SGHKS, CDR2 YYEKEE (reference sequence). The CDR3 covers 15 residues. The CDR3 DNA reads TGTGCCAGCAGCTTCTCTTTCCTGAGCTCCTACGAGCAGTACTTC. Amino acids: CASSFSFLSSYEQYF.

CDR3 bases: TGTGCCAGCAGCTCTAATGGACAGTTACTGTTTTTT. Amino acid sequence: CASSSNGQLLFF. V gene TRBV11-2 combines with J gene TRBJ1-4; TRBD1 might be the D (6 bases). Trimming took off 4 bases at V and 13 bases at J, with 13 bases between the two ends. The CDR3 consists of 12 residues. Germline values: CDR1 SGHAT, CDR2 FQNNGV.

This clonotype showed up many times. The genes are TRBV5-1 and TRBJ2-3, with 9 nucleotides matching TRBD2. The CDR3 spans 15 residues. The germline gives CDR1 SGHRS, CDR2 YFSETQ. V gave up 4 bases and J gave up 2 bases; unmatched junction bases: 5. CDR3 coding DNA: TGCGCCAGCAGCCCTAGCGGGGCCCCCACAGATACGCAGTATTTT. Translating it yields CASSPSGAPTDTQYF.

In its sample, this clonotype was seen a few times. The chain is built from TRBV6-1 and TRBJ1-1, with TRBD1 as a possible D gene (6 bases). V lost 6 bases to trimming and J lost 3 bases, with 17 bases between them. This CDR3 has 15 residues. CDR1 and CDR2 from the germline V gene are MNHNS and SASEGT. CDR3 DNA: TGTGCCAGCAGCCGCCTTAGGGCAGGGGACACTGAAGCTTTCTTT. This encodes CASSRLRAGDTEAFF.

This clonotype has more than one count but fewer than ten. The chain is built from TRBV20-1 and TRBJ1-4; D is uncertain. The CDR3 has 14 amino acids. Germline lookup yields CDR1 DFQATT and CDR2 SNEGSKA (reference sequence). The CDR3 bases are TGCAGGGCTGCGGGGATACTCTACGGTGAAAAACTGTTTTTT. Residues: CRAAGILYGEKLFF.

V usage is TRBV20-1 and J usage is TRBJ1-3, with D tentatively TRBD1 (5 bases). This CDR3 is built from 14 residues. The germline CDR1 and CDR2 sequences are DFQATT and SNEGSKA (reference sequence). V was shortened by 5 bases and J by 4 bases, with 15 bases between the two germline ends. The DNA of the CDR3 is TGCAGTGCTTGGGGGAATATAGGCGGAAACACCATATATTTT. Translation gives CSAWGNIGGNTIYF.